This TCR beta chain was captured by sequencing in a study of cytomegalovirus exposure and HLA in healthy donors. Study outcomes and limitations: Judged likely to be a sequencing artifact was a cluster of highly shared sequence variants. Looking again later, the authors saw that most CMV-associated TCR beta chains seemed HLA-restricted. For most TCR beta V segments, an earlier analysis put the productive rate at about 90% or about 30% of the time.

Both 60 Vbeta primers and 13 Jbeta primers went into the PCR. Only in-frame clones appear in the TCRdb table, and some are missing; sequencing was by immunoSEQ multiplex PCR. The sample has under 150,000 clones, about 83% seen once; the top ten hold approximately 3.6%. Points on this clone: Its cognate antigen is unknown.

Donors showed nominal health when sampled, although they likely had unrecorded immune exposures. This CDR3 has 17 residues. J was trimmed by 0 bases and V by 5 bases; bases with no gene match: 6. Germline CDR1 SGHNT, CDR2 YENEEA. Material: PBMCs. This rearrangement joins TRBV11-3 to TRBJ2-6; TRBD1 matches at 8 bases. This clonotype originated in a man aged 25 to 45 in good health and CMV-seronegative. The CDR3 nucleotides read TGTGCCAGCAGCCAAGGACAGGGTAGCTCTGGGGCCAACGTCCTGACTTTC. Its protein is CASSQGQGSSGANVLTF.